The 5 T cell receptor beta chains below all came from one sample that was sequenced in a study of OX40 agonist ivuxolimab in advanced cancers. Using immunoSEQ multiplex PCR, the repertoire was profiled, and TCRdb retains in-frame clones only, with some absent. Among roughly 48,000 clones listed, 80% to 90% were seen once. The specimen comprised CD4+ or CD8+ T cells sorted from blood, sampled in a trial of the OX40 agonist ivuxolimab. The source of these receptors is an adult with an advanced solid tumor such as melanoma, head and neck, liver or kidney cancer.

This clone has more than one count but fewer than ten. This chain connects TRBV4-3 to TRBJ1-6, with unresolved D. This CDR3 comprises 14 residues. Germline lookup yields CDR1 LGHNA and CDR2 YSLEER. V was clipped by 0 bases and J by 10 bases, with 10 bases between them. The CDR3 protein is CASSQEEESSPLHF. In DNA form, the CDR3 reads TGCGCCAGCAGCCAAGAGGAAGAAAGCTCACCCCTCCACTTT.

This sequence joins TRBV29-1 and TRBJ1-2; no definite D call. The CDR3 spans 14 residues. Per germline, CDR1 SQVTM and CDR2 ANQGSEA. Trimming took 6 bases from V and 3 from J, leaving 17 bases between them. The CDR3 protein is CSVPTSYKDYGYTF. The CDR3 DNA is TGCAGCGTCCCCACCAGCTACAAAGACTATGGCTACACCTTC.

The chain is built from TRBV9 and TRBJ1-4; TRBD1 agrees at 8 bases. From germline, CDR1 is SGDLS and CDR2 YYNGEE. This CDR3 has 13 residues. Trimming at V came to 4 bases and at J to 12 bases, leaving 8 bases not matched to a gene. The CDR3 bases are TGTGCCAGCAGCCGGACAGGGCCGGGGGAACTGTTTTTT. It codes for CASSRTGPGELFF.

The rearrangement joins TRBV7-3 to TRBJ2-4, with D perhaps TRBD2 (5 bases). Germline CDR1 and CDR2: SGHTA and FQGTGA. There are 17 residues in the CDR3. The germline V and J ends were trimmed by 5 bases and 0 bases, with 17 bases remaining between them. The CDR3 loop is CASSGEAGELAKNIQYF. CDR3 bases: TGTGCCAGCAGCGGAGAGGCCGGGGAATTAGCCAAAAACATTCAGTACTTC.

The CDR3 DNA reads TGTGCCAGCAGCCAACAGGGCCAAGAGACCCAGTACTTC. Its translation is CASSQQGQETQYF. The V call is TRBV7-8, the J call TRBJ2-5; D might be TRBD1 (6 bases). The germline V gene encodes CDR1 SGHVS and CDR2 FQNEAQ. The CDR3 has 13 amino acids. V lost 5 bases and J 1 base, leaving 8 bases between the germline ends.